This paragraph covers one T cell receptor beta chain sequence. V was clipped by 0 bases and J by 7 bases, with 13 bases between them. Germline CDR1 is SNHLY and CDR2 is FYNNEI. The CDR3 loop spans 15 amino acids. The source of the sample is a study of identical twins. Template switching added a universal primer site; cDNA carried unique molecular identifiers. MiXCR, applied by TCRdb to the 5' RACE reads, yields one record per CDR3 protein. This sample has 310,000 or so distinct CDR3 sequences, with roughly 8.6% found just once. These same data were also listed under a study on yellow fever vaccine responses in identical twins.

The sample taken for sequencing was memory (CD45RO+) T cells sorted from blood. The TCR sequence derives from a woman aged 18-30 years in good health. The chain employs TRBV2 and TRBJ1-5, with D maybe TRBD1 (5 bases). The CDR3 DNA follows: TGTGCCAGCAGTGAAGCGTCAGGGAATCCCCAGCCCCAGCATTTT. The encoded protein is CASSEASGNPQPQHF. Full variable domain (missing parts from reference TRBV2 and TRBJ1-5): EPEVTQTPSHQVTQMGQEVILRCVPISNHLYFYWYRQILGQKVEFLVSFYNNEISEKSEIFDDQFSVERPDGSNFTLKIRSTKLEDSAMYFCASSEASGNPQPQHFGDGTRLSIL.